This is a list of T cell receptor beta chains from one sample in a study of blood T cell repertoires in COVID-19. Produced via immunoSEQ multiplex PCR; TCRdb's table is partial and in-frame only. The data hold about 290,000 clones, with roughly 89% observed a single time. The sample consisted of PBMCs or T cells enriched from blood (not recorded which). These receptors came from a woman between 35 and 50 years old who had recovered from COVID-19. Each CDR3 is given with its conserved first and last residue. A D gene is named only where the DNA matches it firmly. Rows give clone size only sometimes, using once, few, many, or a class for an expanded clone.

V gene	D gene	clone size	J gene	CDR3 length	CDR3 protein	CDR3 DNA
TRBV30	NA	NA	TRBJ1-5	13	CAWSPQVNQPQHF	TGTGCCTGGAGCCCTCAGGTAAATCAGCCCCAGCATTTT
TRBV2	NA	NA	TRBJ2-1	13	CASSGNRVNEQFF	TGTGCCAGCAGTGGGAACAGGGTGAATGAGCAGTTCTTC
TRBV5-1	TRBD2	NA	TRBJ2-7	15	CASSFHSGGAYEQYF	TGCGCCAGCAGCTTCCATAGCGGGGGGGCCTACGAGCAGTACTTC
TRBV18	TRBD1	once	TRBJ2-1	14	CASSPTGTDYEQFF	TGTGCCAGCTCACCAACCGGGACAGACTATGAGCAGTTCTTC
TRBV18	NA	once	TRBJ2-1	15	CASSPYPGGRDEQFF	TGTGCCAGCTCACCTTACCCAGGGGGGCGAGATGAGCAGTTCTTC
TRBV29-1	TRBD1	NA	TRBJ1-2	15	CSVADRGTANYGYTF	TGCAGCGTCGCTGACAGGGGGACGGCTAACTATGGCTACACCTTC
TRBV29-1	TRBD1	once	TRBJ1-2	11	CSVGQLTGYTF	TGCAGCGTGGGACAGCTTACTGGCTACACCTTC
TRBV29-1	NA	NA	TRBJ1-2	9	CSVVKGYTF	TGCAGCGTTGTAAAAGGCTACACCTTC
TRBV3-1/TRBV3-2	TRBD2	few	TRBJ2-7	18	CASSQDSWTSGRTPEQYF	TGTGCCAGCAGCCAAGACAGCTGGACTAGCGGGAGAACTCCCGAGCAGTACTTC
TRBV5-4	NA	once	TRBJ2-5	12	CASSRSQETQYF	TGTGCCAGCAGCCGGTCCCAAGAGACCCAGTACTTC
TRBV11-1	TRBD1	once	TRBJ2-7	12	CASSLTGVEQYF	TGTGCCAGCAGCTTGACAGGGGTCGAGCAGTACTTC
TRBV7-9	TRBD2	NA	TRBJ2-2	17	CASSSRGSGGHTGELFF	TGTGCCAGCAGCTCCCGGGGTAGCGGGGGACACACCGGGGAGCTGTTTTTT
TRBV6-5	TRBD1	NA	TRBJ1-6	12	CASRDRPSPLHF	TGTGCCAGCAGGGACAGGCCTTCACCCCTCCACTTT
TRBV9	NA	NA	TRBJ1-4	14	CASSVSGSGEKLFF	TGTGCCAGCAGCGTATCGGGGTCCGGCGAAAAACTGTTTTTT
TRBV7-2	NA	NA	TRBJ1-1	14	CASSPRPGDTEAFF	TGTGCCAGCAGCCCCAGGCCAGGCGACACTGAAGCTTTCTTT
TRBV25-1	NA	NA	TRBJ2-2	15	CASSESRGNTGELFF	TGTGCCAGCAGTGAATCCAGGGGGAACACCGGGGAGCTGTTTTTT
TRBV7-8	TRBD1	NA	TRBJ2-6	19	CASSVLLGQSNSGANVLTF	TGTGCCAGCAGCGTTCTCTTGGGACAGTCTAACTCTGGGGCCAACGTCCTGACTTTC
TRBV18	NA	NA	TRBJ1-1	15	CASSPRTESNTEAFF	TGTGCCAGCTCACCTCGGACAGAATCGAACACTGAAGCTTTCTTT
TRBV12-3/TRBV12-4	TRBD1	NA	TRBJ1-1	11	CASRRTGRAFF	TGTGCCAGCAGACGGACAGGGAGGGCTTTCTTT
TRBV19	NA	NA	TRBJ1-4	14	CASSAGSGVEKLFF	TGTGCCAGTAGTGCGGGGAGCGGTGTTGAAAAACTGTTTTTT
TRBV6-5	NA	NA	TRBJ1-1	15	CASSSPRGMDTEAFF	TGTGCCAGCAGTTCCCCCCGGGGAATGGACACTGAAGCTTTCTTT
TRBV7-9	NA	NA	TRBJ1-2	14	CASSLTGVVYGYTF	TGTGCCAGCAGCTTAACGGGAGTTGTCTATGGCTACACCTTC
TRBV29-1	NA	few	TRBJ2-7	12	CSVQDTVYEQYF	TGCAGCGTCCAAGACACGGTCTACGAGCAGTACTTC
TRBV21-1	NA	NA	TRBJ1-1	14	CASIRIKTRTEAFF	TGTGCCAGCATACGGATTAAAACGAGGACTGAAGCTTTCTTT
TRBV5-4	TRBD1	NA	TRBJ1-1	16	CASSRDRGRRNTEAFF	TGTGCCAGCAGCCGGGACAGGGGGCGAAGGAACACTGAAGCTTTCTTT
TRBV4-1	NA	NA	TRBJ1-3	14	CASSQPGAGNTIYF	TGCGCCAGCAGCCAACCAGGGGCTGGAAACACCATATATTTT
TRBV4-2	NA	NA	TRBJ2-1	16	CASSHTQVNSYNEQFF	TGTGCCAGCAGCCATACACAGGTAAACTCCTACAATGAGCAGTTCTTC
TRBV27	TRBD2	NA	TRBJ2-3	15	CASGVAGGRGDTQYF	TGTGCCAGCGGGGTAGCGGGAGGGCGAGGAGATACGCAGTATTTT
TRBV7-9	NA	NA	TRBJ2-6	17	CASSLFGLGTGANVLTF	TGTGCCAGCAGCCTTTTCGGGTTAGGCACTGGGGCCAACGTCCTGACTTTC
TRBV5-1	TRBD1	NA	TRBJ2-5	16	CASSLGDSGDQETQYF	TGCGCCAGCAGCTTGGGGGACAGCGGCGACCAAGAGACCCAGTACTTC
TRBV27	NA	NA	TRBJ2-3	22	CASSLAGLPSRSRRGATDTQYF	TGTGCCAGCAGTTTAGCGGGACTGCCGTCGAGAAGTCGGCGGGGCGCCACAGATACGCAGTATTTT
TRBV29-1	TRBD2	NA	TRBJ2-1	14	CSVPLARFYNEQFF	TGCAGCGTCCCACTAGCGAGGTTTTATAATGAGCAGTTCTTC
TRBV5-1	NA	NA	TRBJ1-3	15	CASSLGDISGNTIYF	TGCGCCAGCAGCTTGGGCGATATCTCTGGAAACACCATATATTTT
TRBV7-6	NA	NA	TRBJ1-2	16	CASSLTARGRKEGYTF	TGTGCCAGCAGCTTAACGGCCAGGGGACGAAAAGAAGGCTACACCTTC
TRBV30	NA	NA	TRBJ2-2	13	CAWRPWTNGELFF	TGTGCCTGGAGACCCTGGACTAACGGGGAGCTGTTTTTT
TRBV18	TRBD1	NA	TRBJ1-2	15	CASSPGQGSNYGYTF	TGTGCCAGCTCACCAGGACAGGGCTCTAACTATGGCTACACCTTC
TRBV2	NA	NA	TRBJ1-6	13	CASTTEQGFTLHF	TGTGCCAGCACAACCGAACAGGGATTCACCCTCCACTTT
TRBV4-1	NA	once	TRBJ1-1	14	CASSQDSRNTEAFF	TGCGCCAGCAGCCAAGATTCCAGGAACACTGAAGCTTTCTTT
TRBV2	NA	NA	TRBJ1-4	17	CASNGGEIYATNEKLFF	TGTGCCAGCAACGGAGGGGAGATATATGCAACTAATGAAAAACTGTTTTTT
TRBV6-6	NA	NA	TRBJ1-1	15	CASSYSSRVNTEAFF	TGTGCCAGCAGTTACTCGAGTAGAGTGAACACTGAAGCTTTCTTT
TRBV7-2	NA	once	TRBJ1-2	15	CASSFFGDSGNGYTF	TGTGCCAGCAGCTTTTTTGGGGACTCAGGGAATGGCTACACCTTC
TRBV15	TRBD1	NA	TRBJ2-7	15	CATSRRTGITYEQYF	TGTGCCACCAGCCGGCGGACAGGGATAACCTACGAGCAGTACTTC
TRBV5-6	NA	NA	TRBJ1-3	13	CASSLGGVNTIYF	TGTGCCAGCAGCTTGGGAGGAGTAAACACCATATATTTT
TRBV5-5	NA	NA	TRBJ2-3	14	CASISLAVGDTQYF	TGTGCCAGCATATCCCTAGCCGTCGGGGATACGCAGTATTTT
TRBV7-2	NA	NA	TRBJ1-1	14	CASSFGGAGMDAFF	TGTGCCAGCAGCTTCGGCGGGGCAGGGATGGACGCTTTCTTT
TRBV20-1	NA	NA	TRBJ1-5	15	CSASRGGPSNQPQHF	TGCAGTGCTAGTCGGGGAGGCCCTAGCAATCAGCCCCAGCATTTT
TRBV21-1	NA	NA	TRBJ1-5	15	CASSKAPGSNQPQHF	TGTGCCAGCAGCAAAGCCCCGGGGAGCAATCAGCCCCAGCATTTT
TRBV4-3	NA	NA	TRBJ2-3	16	CASSQARGPLTDTQYF	TGCGCCAGCAGCCAAGCTCGAGGGCCCCTCACAGATACGCAGTATTTT
TRBV9	NA	once	TRBJ2-1	15	CASSAANQQGDEQFF	TGTGCCAGCAGCGCCGCCAATCAGCAGGGCGATGAGCAGTTCTTC
TRBV4-3	TRBD2	many	TRBJ2-1	13	CASSHGTNNEQFF	TGCGCCAGCAGCCACGGGACTAACAATGAGCAGTTCTTC
TRBV7-2	NA	NA	TRBJ2-1	15	CASALRQGYYNEQFF	TGTGCCAGCGCTCTAAGGCAGGGTTACTACAATGAGCAGTTCTTC
TRBV5-1	TRBD2	NA	TRBJ2-2	15	CASSSSGGATGELFF	TGCGCCAGCAGCTCCAGCGGGGGGGCCACCGGGGAGCTGTTTTTT
TRBV29-1	NA	NA	TRBJ1-3	14	CSVYQDNSGNTIYF	TGCAGCGTTTACCAGGACAACTCTGGAAACACCATATATTTT